This TCR beta chain was identified during a study of blood T cells in healthy people across ages. A note on this clonotype: Its specificity is unknown.

Primers used in a second PCR of about 6 to 11 cycles were a sample-barcoded 5' primer and a J-beta primer mix. One entry per CDR3 protein results from TCRdb running MiXCR on the 5' RACE reads. The sample contains about 1.8 million distinct CDR3 sequences, about 50% of which appear only once. Trimming removed 3 bases at V and 0 bases at J, with 9 bases between. The CDR3 has 14 residues. CDR1 is SGDLS, CDR2 YYNGEE, per germline. Isolation per sample recovered at least 7 million PBMCs. Notes on the study in general: Aged donors had fewer naive CD4+ cells and lower diversity than long-lived donors. Strong correlation was found linking TCR beta diversity to naive T cell percentage. With age, beta diversity per million T cells declined roughly linearly, significantly by 40.

The chain employs TRBV9 and TRBJ2-5; TRBD1 or TRBD2 may be the D gene (5 bases each). The sequenced sample consisted of blood. The clonotype originates from a woman in her forties in good health. The CDR3 here is CASSAGPYQETQYF. CDR3 DNA sequence: TGTGCCAGCAGCGCGGGACCGTACCAAGAGACCCAGTACTTC. Combining the CDR3 with reference TRBV9 and TRBJ2-5 gives the whole variable domain DSGVTQTPKHLITATGQRVTLRCSPRSGDLSVYWYQQSLDQGLQFLIQYYNGEERAKGNILERFSAQQFPDLHSELNLSSLELGDSALYFCASSAGPYQETQYFGPGTRLLVL.